These 24 T cell receptor beta chains came from one sample sequenced in a study of T cell repertoires in cytomegalovirus infection. TCRdb processed the reads anew with MiXCR; each CDR3 protein has one entry. The sample has 450,000 to 550,000 distinct CDR3 sequences, approximately 15% seen once; the top ten hold 20% to 30%. The sample comprised CD8+ T cells from PBMCs. The receptors derive from a human donor in good health (CMV status not recorded). Some clones in this sample may be carry-over from other donors' samples.

This sequence joins TRBV7-6 and TRBJ2-7, with D maybe TRBD2 (6 bases). Germline-derived CDR1 and CDR2 are SGHVS and FNYEAQ. V dropped 5 bases and J dropped 10 bases, with 27 bases sitting between them. This CDR3 is built from 16 residues. The CDR3 loop reads CASSRSGGIETYVQYF. CDR3 nucleotides: TGTGCCAGCAGCCGTTCTGGCGGGATTGAAACCTACGTTCAGTACTTC. Full variable domain (remainder filled in from reference TRBV7-6 and TRBJ2-7): GAGVSQSPRYKVTKRGQDVALRCDPISGHVSLYWYRQALGQGPEFLTYFNYEAQQDKSGLPNDRFSAERPEGSISTLTIQRTEQRDSAMYRCASSRSGGIETYVQYFGPGTRLTVT.

This clonotype was recorded at least ten times. The chain combines TRBV10-1 with TRBJ2-7, with D unclear. CDR1 is WNHNN and CDR2 is SYGVQD in the germline V gene (reference sequence). V lost 7 bases to trimming and J lost 0 bases, with 7 bases between them. The CDR3 has 12 residues. This CDR3 reads CASKESSYEQYF. The CDR3 DNA follows: TGCGCCAGCAAGGAATCCTCCTACGAGCAGTACTTC.

At least ten counts were recorded for this clonotype. The J gene is TRBJ2-7, the V gene TRBV6-5; no firm D call. CDR1 and CDR2 from the germline V gene are MNHEY and SVGAGI. The CDR3 is 10 residues long. V was pared by 7 bases and J by 0 bases, with 1 base between. The CDR3 spells CASNSYEQYF. CDR3 DNA: TGTGCCAGCAACTCCTACGAGCAGTACTTC.

Concerning this clonotype itself: With a much larger clone just one base away, this may be a read error. The conserved closing phenylalanine or tryptophan is absent in this CDR3, likely reflecting a read error. The chain carries TRBV6-1 and TRBJ2-7; 7 nucleotides agree with TRBD1. Germline CDR1 is MNHNS and CDR2 is SASEGT. V was clipped by 5 bases and J by 2 bases; unmatched bases: 6. The CDR3 sequence is 14 residues long. The DNA for the CDR3 is TGTGCCAGCAGTTACGGCAGGGGGACCTACGAGCAGTACTTA. Translation: CASSYGRGTYEQYL.

This clonotype was seen ten or more times. J is TRBJ2-1 and V is TRBV10-3; unclear D gene. Germline CDR1 and CDR2: ENHRY and SYGVKD. The CDR3 totals 13 residues. Trimming removed 0 bases from V and 3 bases from J, with 3 bases in between. The CDR3 loop reads CAISESHYNEQFF. Written as DNA, the CDR3 is TGTGCCATCAGTGAGTCGCACTACAATGAGCAGTTCTTC.

This sequence joins TRBV2 and TRBJ2-1, with D possibly matching TRBD2 (5 bases). Looked up from germline, CDR1 is SNHLY and CDR2 is FYNNEI. The CDR3 is 13 residues long. Between the trimmed V and J ends, which lost 1 base and 8 bases, there was a span of 9 bases. The CDR3 region has the DNA TGTGCCAGCAGTGAAGGTGGGAGCTATGAGCAGTTCTTC. Residues: CASSEGGSYEQFF.

This clonotype came up many times. The chain combines TRBV27 with TRBJ1-1; TRBD1 matches at 7 bases. The CDR3 has 15 amino acids. Trimming cost V 5 bases and J 1 base; bases outside gene matches: 7. The germline V gene encodes CDR1 MNHEY and CDR2 SMNVEV (reference sequence). CDR3 coding DNA: TGTGCCAGCAGTGCCCGACAGGGAGGGAACACTGAAGCTTTCTTT. Its translation is CASSARQGGNTEAFF.

This clonotype came up many times. V usage is TRBV7-9 and J usage is TRBJ2-4; D is unresolved. CDR1 is SEHNR and CDR2 is FQNEAQ in the germline V gene (reference sequence). The CDR3 consists of 16 residues. V was pared by 4 bases and J by 3 bases, with 16 bases between. The CDR3 nucleotides are TGTGCCAGCAGCTCCGGGTTTTCCAGACTCAAAAACATTCAGTACTTC. Translated, it gives CASSSGFSRLKNIQYF.

This clonotype was seen repeatedly, ten times or more. This rearrangement joins TRBV7-2 to TRBJ1-2; 7 bases line up with TRBD1. Germline V CDR1 and CDR2: SGHTA, FQGNSA. The length of the CDR3 is 16 residues. The junction had 5 bases not matched to a gene; V was cut back by 1 base and J by 0 bases. The CDR3 loop reads CASSLERTGANYGYTF. The CDR3 DNA follows: TGTGCCAGCAGCTTAGAACGTACAGGGGCTAACTATGGCTACACCTTC.

The V and J genes are TRBV5-5 and TRBJ1-2; D is unresolved. Germline values: CDR1 SGHKS, CDR2 YYEKEE (reference sequence). CDR3 length equals 16 residues. V was trimmed by 4 bases and J by 8 bases, leaving 24 bases between them. CDR3: CASSTWESEFERGYTF. The CDR3 nucleotides read TGTGCCAGCAGCACCTGGGAGAGCGAGTTCGAGAGGGGCTACACCTTC.

This clonotype was seen more than once but under ten times. V gene TRBV27 combines with J gene TRBJ2-7, with TRBD1 identical over 8 bases. Germline CDR1 MNHEY, CDR2 SMNVEV (reference sequence). This CDR3 has 16 residues. Trimming removed 6 bases from V and 3 bases from J; junction bases left unmatched: 13. The CDR3 DNA sequence: TGTGCCAGCAGGCCAGGACAGGGACAAGGAGGCTACGAGCAGTACTTC. Protein sequence: CASRPGQGQGGYEQYF.

This clonotype was observed at least ten times. This chain uses TRBV15 with TRBJ1-1; D uncertain. CDR3 length: 14 amino acids. CDR1 is LNHNV, CDR2 YYDKDF, per germline (reference sequence). V shed 0 bases and J shed 4 bases, with 9 bases lying between them. The CDR3 protein is CATSRDRKGTEAFF. The CDR3 DNA sequence: TGTGCCACCAGCAGAGATCGGAAGGGCACTGAAGCTTTCTTT.

This clonotype showed up many times. The V and J genes are TRBV7-8 and TRBJ1-4; TRBD1 might be the D (6 bases). CDR1 and CDR2 from the germline V gene are SGHVS and FQNEAQ. V gave up 5 bases and J gave up 8 bases, with 12 bases separating them. The CDR3 consists of 13 residues. Here the CDR3 DNA reads TGTGCCAGCAGCATCAGGGGAGGCGAAAAACTGTTTTTT. Translated: CASSIRGGEKLFF.

The chain links TRBV4-2 to TRBJ2-3; 8 nucleotides line up with TRBD2. The CDR3 totals 14 residues. J gave up 4 bases and V 4 bases, and 4 bases lay outside the gene matches. CDR1 and CDR2 from the germline V gene are LGHNA and YNFKEQ. CDR3 amino acids: CASSPRTSSDTQYF. CDR3 bases: TGTGCCAGCAGCCCCCGGACTAGCTCAGATACGCAGTATTTT.

The gene calls are TRBV6-8 and TRBJ1-3; 8 bases are shared with TRBD1. This CDR3 spans 16 amino acids. V shed 6 bases, J shed 3 bases, and the junction held 10 bases outside the gene matches. Per germline, CDR1 MNHGY and CDR2 SAAAGT. CDR3 sequence: CASRPPNRGVGNTIYF. CDR3 nucleotide sequence: TGTGCCAGCAGACCCCCCAACAGGGGGGTTGGAAACACCATATATTTT.

This clonotype was detected a few times. V and J are TRBV6-6 and TRBJ2-7, with D perhaps TRBD1 (6 bases). CDR1 and CDR2 from the germline V gene are MNHNY and SVGAGI (reference sequence). V was cut by 7 bases and J by 2 bases, with 12 bases left in between. The CDR3 contains 13 residues. CDR3 amino acids: CASIRDTTYEQYF. DNA of the CDR3: TGTGCCAGCATCCGGGACACCACCTACGAGCAGTACTTC.

This chain links TRBV3-1 with TRBJ1-4; the D gene is possibly TRBD1 (5 bases). V was clipped by 4 bases and J by 8 bases, with 20 bases between them. Germline CDR1 is LGHDT and CDR2 is YNNKEL (reference sequence). CDR3 size: 16 residues. Here the CDR3 reads CASSLSRGDFWEKLFF. Written as DNA, the CDR3 is TGTGCCAGCAGCCTCTCCCGAGGGGATTTCTGGGAAAAACTGTTTTTT.

The sample holds many counts of this clonotype. This chain connects TRBV7-8 to TRBJ2-1, with TRBD2 matching over 13 bases. Germline V CDR1 and CDR2: SGHVS, FQNEAQ. The CDR3 sequence is 19 residues long. With 1 base clipped from V and 6 bases from J, the junction kept 12 bases outside the gene matches. In DNA form, the CDR3 reads TGTGCCAGCAGCTTAGTGGGACTAGCGGGACTGTCCGGGGGCAATGAGCAGTTCTTC. Protein sequence: CASSLVGLAGLSGGNEQFF.

The chain uses TRBV4-1 and TRBJ1-2; a possible D gene is TRBD1 (5 bases). V lost 0 bases to trimming and J lost 2 bases, with 13 bases between them. Germline V gives CDR1 MGHRA, CDR2 YSYEKL. The CDR3 sequence is 16 residues long. CDR3 sequence reads: CASSQDPDILNYGYTF. The CDR3, as DNA: TGCGCCAGCAGCCAAGACCCGGACATACTCAACTATGGCTACACCTTC.

V gene TRBV11-3 combines with J gene TRBJ2-3, with D possibly being TRBD2 (7 bases). CDR1 and CDR2 from the germline V gene are SGHNT and YENEEA. The CDR3 is 17 residues long. Trimming shortened V by 5 bases and J by 4 bases, and 22 bases separated the two germline ends. CDR3 nucleotide sequence: TGTGCCAGCAGCCCAGGTCCGGGGGAGGGGGGCCCAGATACGCAGTATTTT. This sequence encodes CASSPGPGEGGPDTQYF.

The chain combines TRBV2 with TRBJ2-3; 9 nucleotides line up with TRBD1. V lost 2 bases, J lost 5 bases, and 5 bases stayed unmatched. This CDR3 comprises 15 residues. Germline V CDR1 and CDR2: SNHLY, FYNNEI. The CDR3 DNA is TGTGCCAGCAGTGAAAGACAGGGGGGAAGAGATACGCAGTATTTT. Translated, it gives CASSERQGGRDTQYF.

This clonotype has only a few counts. The chain links TRBV15 to TRBJ2-3, with 8 positions matching TRBD2. J gave up 6 bases and V 0 bases, and 8 bases lay outside the gene matches. CDR1 and CDR2 from the germline V gene are LNHNV and YYDKDF (reference sequence). The CDR3 has 16 amino acids. The CDR3 loop reads CATSRDGSGGPDTQYF. DNA for the CDR3: TGTGCCACCAGCAGAGATGGGTCGGGAGGGCCCGATACGCAGTATTTT.

The table lists this clonotype with a few counts. The chain recombines TRBV6-6 with TRBJ2-5, with D hard to call. Germline V lookup: CDR1 MNHNY, CDR2 SVGAGI (reference sequence). This CDR3 contains 11 residues. V lost 6 bases and J lost 9, with 11 bases in between. CDR3 sequence: CASSPDFPQYF. As DNA, the CDR3 is TGTGCCAGCAGCCCCGACTTCCCCCAGTACTTC.

This clonotype was counted only a few times. V is TRBV30 and J is TRBJ2-1, with 8 nucleotides matching TRBD2. The CDR3 is 16 amino acids. V was pared by 0 bases and J by 8 bases, with 12 bases of the junction left unmatched. Germline CDR1 GTSNPN, CDR2 SVGIG (reference sequence). The DNA for the CDR3 is TGTGCCTGGAGTGTACTGGGGCGGGAGGATGGGCATGAGCAGTTCTTC. Amino acids: CAWSVLGREDGHEQFF.